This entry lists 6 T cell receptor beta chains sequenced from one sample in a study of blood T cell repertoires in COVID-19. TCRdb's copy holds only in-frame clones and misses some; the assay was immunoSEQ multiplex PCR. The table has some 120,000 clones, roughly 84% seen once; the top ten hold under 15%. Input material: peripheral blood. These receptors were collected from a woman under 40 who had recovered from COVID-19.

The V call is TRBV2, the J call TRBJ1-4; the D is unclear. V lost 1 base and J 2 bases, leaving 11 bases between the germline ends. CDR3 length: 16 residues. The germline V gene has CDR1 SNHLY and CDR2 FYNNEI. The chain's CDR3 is CASSEGPGRTNEKLFF. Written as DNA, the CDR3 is TGTGCCAGCAGTGAAGGCCCGGGGAGGACTAATGAAAAACTGTTTTTT.

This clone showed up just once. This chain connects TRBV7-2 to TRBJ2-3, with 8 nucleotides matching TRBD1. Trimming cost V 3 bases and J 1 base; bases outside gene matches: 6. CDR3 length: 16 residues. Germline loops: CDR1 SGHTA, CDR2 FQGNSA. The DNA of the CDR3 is TGTGCCAGCAGCTTTCAGGGGGCGCTGGGCACAGATACGCAGTATTTT. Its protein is CASSFQGALGTDTQYF.

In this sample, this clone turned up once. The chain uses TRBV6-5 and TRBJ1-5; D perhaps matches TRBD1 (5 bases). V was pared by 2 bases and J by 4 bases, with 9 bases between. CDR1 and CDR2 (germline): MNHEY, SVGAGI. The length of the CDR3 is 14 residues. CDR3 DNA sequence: TGTGCCAGCAGTTACGGACGGGGGAATCAGCCCCAGCATTTT. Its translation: CASSYGRGNQPQHF.

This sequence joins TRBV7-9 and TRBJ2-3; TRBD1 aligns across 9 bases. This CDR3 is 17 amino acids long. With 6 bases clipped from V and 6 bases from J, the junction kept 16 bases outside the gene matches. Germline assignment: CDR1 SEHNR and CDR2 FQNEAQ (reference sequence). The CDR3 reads CASSTLAGTGRADTQYF. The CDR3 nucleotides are TGTGCCAGCAGTACCCTCGCGGGGACAGGGCGAGCCGATACGCAGTATTTT.

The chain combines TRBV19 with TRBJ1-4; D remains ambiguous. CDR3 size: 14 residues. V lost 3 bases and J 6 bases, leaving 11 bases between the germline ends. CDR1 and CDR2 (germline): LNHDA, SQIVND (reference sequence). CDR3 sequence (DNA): TGTGCCAGTAGTATCGGGGTTAGGGATGAAAAACTGTTTTTT. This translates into CASSIGVRDEKLFF. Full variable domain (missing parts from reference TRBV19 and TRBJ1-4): DGGITQSPKYLFRKEGQNVTLSCEQNLNHDAMYWYRQDPGQGLRLIYYSQIVNDFQKGDIAEGYSVSREKKESFPLTVTSAQKNPTAFYLCASSIGVRDEKLFFGSGTQLSVL.

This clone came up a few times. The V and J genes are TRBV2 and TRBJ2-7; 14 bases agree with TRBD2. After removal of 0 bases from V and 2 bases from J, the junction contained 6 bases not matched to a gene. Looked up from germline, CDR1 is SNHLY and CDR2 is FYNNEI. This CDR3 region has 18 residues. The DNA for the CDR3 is TGTGCCAGCAGTGAAGCGGGACTAGCGGGAGAGTTCACCTACGAGCAGTACTTC. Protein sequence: CASSEAGLAGEFTYEQYF. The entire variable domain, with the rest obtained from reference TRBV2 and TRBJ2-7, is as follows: EPEVTQTPSHQVTQMGQEVILRCVPISNHLYFYWYRQILGQKVEFLVSFYNNEISEKSEIFDDQFSVERPDGSNFTLKIRSTKLEDSAMYFCASSEAGLAGEFTYEQYFGPGTRLTVT.